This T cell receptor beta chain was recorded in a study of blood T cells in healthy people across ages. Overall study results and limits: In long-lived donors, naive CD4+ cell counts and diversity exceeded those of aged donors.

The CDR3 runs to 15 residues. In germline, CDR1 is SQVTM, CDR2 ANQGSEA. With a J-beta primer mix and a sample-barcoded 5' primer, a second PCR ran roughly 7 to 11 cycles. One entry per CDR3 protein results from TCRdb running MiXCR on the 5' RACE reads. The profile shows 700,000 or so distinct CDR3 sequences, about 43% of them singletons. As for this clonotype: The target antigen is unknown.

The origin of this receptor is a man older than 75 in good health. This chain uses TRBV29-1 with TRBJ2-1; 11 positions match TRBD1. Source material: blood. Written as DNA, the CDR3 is TGCGGCGGGAACGTCGGGACAGGGGGTCAAAATGAGCAGTTCTTC. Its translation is CGGNVGTGGQNEQFF.